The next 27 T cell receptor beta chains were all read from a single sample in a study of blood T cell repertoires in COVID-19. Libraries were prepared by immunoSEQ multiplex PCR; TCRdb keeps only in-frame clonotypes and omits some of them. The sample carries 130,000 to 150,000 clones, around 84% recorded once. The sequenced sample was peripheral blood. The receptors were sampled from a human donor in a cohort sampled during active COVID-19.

CDR3 sequence: CATSRKIWGQGGEKLFF. Here the CDR3 DNA reads TGTGCCACCAGCAGAAAGATTTGGGGACAGGGAGGTGAAAAACTGTTTTTT. The rearrangement links TRBV15 to TRBJ1-4; 9 nucleotides line up with TRBD1. The V segment lost 2 bases and the J segment 7 bases; nucleotides outside the gene matches: 11. Per the germline V gene, CDR1 is LNHNV and CDR2 is YYDKDF (reference sequence). CDR3 length: 17 amino acids.

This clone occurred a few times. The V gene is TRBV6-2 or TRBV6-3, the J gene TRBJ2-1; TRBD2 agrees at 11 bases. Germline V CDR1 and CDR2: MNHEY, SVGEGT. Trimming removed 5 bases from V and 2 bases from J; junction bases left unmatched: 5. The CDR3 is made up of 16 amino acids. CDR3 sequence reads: CASSPLAGVTYNEQFF. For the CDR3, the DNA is TGTGCCAGCAGTCCACTAGCGGGGGTCACCTACAATGAGCAGTTCTTC.

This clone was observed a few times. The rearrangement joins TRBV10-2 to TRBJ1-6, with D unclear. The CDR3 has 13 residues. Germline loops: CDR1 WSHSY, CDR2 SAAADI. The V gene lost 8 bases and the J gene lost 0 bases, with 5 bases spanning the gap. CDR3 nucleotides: TGCGCCAGCCGGGACTCCTATAATTCACCCCTCCACTTT. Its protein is CASRDSYNSPLHF.

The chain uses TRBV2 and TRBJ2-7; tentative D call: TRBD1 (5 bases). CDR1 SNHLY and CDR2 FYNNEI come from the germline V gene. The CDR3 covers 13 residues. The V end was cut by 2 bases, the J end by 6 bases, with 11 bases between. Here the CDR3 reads CASSEIQGGEQYF. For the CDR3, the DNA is TGTGCCAGCAGTGAAATCCAGGGTGGCGAGCAGTACTTC.

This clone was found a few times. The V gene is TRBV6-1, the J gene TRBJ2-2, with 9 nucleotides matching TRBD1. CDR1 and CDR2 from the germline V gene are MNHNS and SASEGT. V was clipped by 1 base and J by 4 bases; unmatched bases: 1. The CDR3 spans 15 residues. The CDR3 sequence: CASSEDRGPTGELFF. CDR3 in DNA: TGTGCCAGCAGTGAAGACAGGGGGCCCACCGGGGAGCTGTTTTTT.

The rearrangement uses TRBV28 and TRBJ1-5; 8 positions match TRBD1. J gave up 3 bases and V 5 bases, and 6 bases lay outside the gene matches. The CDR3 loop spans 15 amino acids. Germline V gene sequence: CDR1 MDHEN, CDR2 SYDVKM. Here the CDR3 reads CASSTGQGNNQPQHF. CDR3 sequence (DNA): TGTGCCAGCAGTACCGGACAGGGTAACAATCAGCCCCAGCATTTT.

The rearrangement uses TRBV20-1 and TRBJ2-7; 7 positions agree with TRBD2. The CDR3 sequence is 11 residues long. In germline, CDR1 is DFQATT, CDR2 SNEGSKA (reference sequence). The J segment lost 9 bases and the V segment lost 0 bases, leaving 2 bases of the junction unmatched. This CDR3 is CSARDGRGQYF. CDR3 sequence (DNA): TGCAGTGCTAGAGATGGGAGGGGGCAGTACTTC.

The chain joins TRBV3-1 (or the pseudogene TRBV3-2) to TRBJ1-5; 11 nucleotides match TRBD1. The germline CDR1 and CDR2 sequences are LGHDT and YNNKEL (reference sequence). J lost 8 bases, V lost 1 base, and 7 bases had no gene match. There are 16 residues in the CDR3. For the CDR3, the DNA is TGTGCCAGCAGCCAAGCGGGGACAGGGGGTAAGAAGCCCCAGCATTTT. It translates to CASSQAGTGGKKPQHF.

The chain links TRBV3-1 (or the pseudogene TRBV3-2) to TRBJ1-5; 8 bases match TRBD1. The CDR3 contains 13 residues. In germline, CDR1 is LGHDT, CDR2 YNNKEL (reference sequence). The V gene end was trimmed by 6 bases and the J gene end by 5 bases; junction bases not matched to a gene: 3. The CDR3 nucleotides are TGTGCCAGCAGTGGACAGGGCTATCAGCCCCAGCATTTT. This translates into CASSGQGYQPQHF.

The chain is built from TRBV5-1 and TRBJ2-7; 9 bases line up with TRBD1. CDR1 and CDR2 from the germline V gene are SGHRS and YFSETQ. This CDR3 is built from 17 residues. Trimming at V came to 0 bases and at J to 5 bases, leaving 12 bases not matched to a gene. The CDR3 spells CASSLDPPGQGRDEQYF. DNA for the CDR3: TGCGCCAGCAGCTTGGACCCTCCGGGACAGGGACGGGACGAGCAGTACTTC.

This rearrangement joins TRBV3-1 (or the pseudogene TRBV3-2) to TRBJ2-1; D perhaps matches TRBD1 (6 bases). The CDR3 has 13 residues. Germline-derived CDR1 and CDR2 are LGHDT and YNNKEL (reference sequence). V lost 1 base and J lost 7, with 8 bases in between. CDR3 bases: TGTGCCAGCAGCCAAGCCAGGGGTAATGAGCAGTTCTTC. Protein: CASSQARGNEQFF.

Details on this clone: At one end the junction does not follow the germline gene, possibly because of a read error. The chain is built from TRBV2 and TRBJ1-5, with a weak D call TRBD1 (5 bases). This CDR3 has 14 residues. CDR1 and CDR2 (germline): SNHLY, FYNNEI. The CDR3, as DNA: TGTGCCAGCAGGGAAGACAGAGATAGTCAGCCCCAGCATTTT. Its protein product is CASREDRDSQPQHF. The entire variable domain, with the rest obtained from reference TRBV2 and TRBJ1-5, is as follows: EPEVTQTPSHQVTQMGQEVILRCVPISNHLYFYWYRQILGQKVEFLVSFYNNEISEKSEIFDDQFSVERPDGSNFTLKIRSTKLEDSAMYFCASREDRDSQPQHFGDGTRLSIL.

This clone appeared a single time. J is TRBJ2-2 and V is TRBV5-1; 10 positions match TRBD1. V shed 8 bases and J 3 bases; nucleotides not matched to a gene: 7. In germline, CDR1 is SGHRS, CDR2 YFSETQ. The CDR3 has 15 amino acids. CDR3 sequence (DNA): TGCGCCAGTCAAGGCGGGACAGGGGACACCGGGGAGCTGTTTTTT. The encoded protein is CASQGGTGDTGELFF.

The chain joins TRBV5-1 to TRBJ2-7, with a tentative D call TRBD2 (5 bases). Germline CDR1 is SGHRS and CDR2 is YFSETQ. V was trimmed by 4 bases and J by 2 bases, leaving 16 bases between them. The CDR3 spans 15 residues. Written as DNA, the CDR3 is TGCGCCAGCAGCCCCGACGGGATACGAACCTACGAGCAGTACTTC. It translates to CASSPDGIRTYEQYF. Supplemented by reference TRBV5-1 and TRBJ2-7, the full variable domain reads KAGVTQTPRYLIKTRGQQVTLSCSPISGHRSVSWYQQTPGQGLQFLFEYFSETQRNKGNFPGRFSGRQFSNSRSEMNVSTLELGDSALYLCASSPDGIRTYEQYFGPGTRLTVT.

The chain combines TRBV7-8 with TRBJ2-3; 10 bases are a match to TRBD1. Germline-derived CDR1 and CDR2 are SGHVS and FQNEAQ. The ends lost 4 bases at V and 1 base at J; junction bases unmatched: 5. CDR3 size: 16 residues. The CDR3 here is CASSSTGGVGTDTQYF. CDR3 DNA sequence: TGTGCCAGCAGCTCGACAGGGGGCGTGGGCACAGATACGCAGTATTTT.

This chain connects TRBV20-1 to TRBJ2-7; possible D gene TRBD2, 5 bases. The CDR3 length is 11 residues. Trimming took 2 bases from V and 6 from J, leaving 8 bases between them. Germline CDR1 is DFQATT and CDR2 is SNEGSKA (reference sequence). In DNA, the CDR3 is TGCAGTGCTAGAAGGAGGAGCGAGCAGTACTTC. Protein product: CSARRRSEQYF.

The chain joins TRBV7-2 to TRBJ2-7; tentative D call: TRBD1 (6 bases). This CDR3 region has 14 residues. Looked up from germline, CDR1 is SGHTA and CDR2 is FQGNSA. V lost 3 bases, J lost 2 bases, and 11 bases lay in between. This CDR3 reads CASSFGTLTYEQYF. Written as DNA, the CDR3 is TGTGCCAGCAGCTTCGGGACACTTACCTACGAGCAGTACTTC.

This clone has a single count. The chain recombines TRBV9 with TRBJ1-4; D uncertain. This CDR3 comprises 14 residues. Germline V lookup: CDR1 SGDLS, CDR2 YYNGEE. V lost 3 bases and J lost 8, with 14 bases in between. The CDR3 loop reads CASSARLEGEKLFF. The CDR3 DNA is TGTGCCAGCAGCGCCCGGCTGGAGGGCGAAAAACTGTTTTTT.

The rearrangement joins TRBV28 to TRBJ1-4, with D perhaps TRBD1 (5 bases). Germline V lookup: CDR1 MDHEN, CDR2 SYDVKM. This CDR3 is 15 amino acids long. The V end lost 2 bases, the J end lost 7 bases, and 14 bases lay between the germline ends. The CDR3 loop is CASSLRGLGSEKLFF. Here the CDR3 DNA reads TGTGCCAGCAGTTTAAGGGGCTTAGGAAGTGAAAAACTGTTTTTT.

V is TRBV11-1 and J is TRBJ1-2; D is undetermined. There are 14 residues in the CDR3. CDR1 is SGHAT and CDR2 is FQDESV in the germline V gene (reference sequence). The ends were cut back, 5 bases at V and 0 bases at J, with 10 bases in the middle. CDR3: CASSTQSSNYGYTF. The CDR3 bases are TGTGCCAGCAGCACCCAAAGCTCTAACTATGGCTACACCTTC.

CDR3 region: CAWTVAGENSPLHF. The CDR3 nucleotides are TGTGCCTGGACCGTCGCAGGGGAGAATTCACCCCTCCACTTT. The V call is TRBV30, the J call TRBJ1-6; TRBD1 might be the D (6 bases). Germline CDR1 reads GTSNPN; CDR2 reads SVGIG (reference sequence). Trimming cost V 4 bases and J 7 bases, with 14 bases left between them. The CDR3 is made up of 14 amino acids.

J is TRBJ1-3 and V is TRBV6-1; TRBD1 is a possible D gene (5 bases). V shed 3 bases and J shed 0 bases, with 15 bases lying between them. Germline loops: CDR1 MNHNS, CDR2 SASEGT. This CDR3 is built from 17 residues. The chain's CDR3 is CASSDRRGAHSGNTIYF. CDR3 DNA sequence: TGTGCCAGCAGTGATCGGCGCGGGGCCCACTCTGGAAACACCATATATTTT.

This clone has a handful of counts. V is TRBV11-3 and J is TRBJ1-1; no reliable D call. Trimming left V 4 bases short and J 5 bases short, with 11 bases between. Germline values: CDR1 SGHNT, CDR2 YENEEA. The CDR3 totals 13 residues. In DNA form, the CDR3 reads TGTGCCAGCAGCTCTCCCTTTCGGACTGAAGCTTTCTTT. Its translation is CASSSPFRTEAFF.

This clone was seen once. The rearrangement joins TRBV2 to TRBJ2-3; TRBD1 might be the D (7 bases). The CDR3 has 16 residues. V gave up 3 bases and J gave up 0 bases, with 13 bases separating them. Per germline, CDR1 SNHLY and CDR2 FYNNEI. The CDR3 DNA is TGTGCCAGCAGTGAGCGACAGGGACTTAGCACAGATACGCAGTATTTT. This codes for CASSERQGLSTDTQYF.

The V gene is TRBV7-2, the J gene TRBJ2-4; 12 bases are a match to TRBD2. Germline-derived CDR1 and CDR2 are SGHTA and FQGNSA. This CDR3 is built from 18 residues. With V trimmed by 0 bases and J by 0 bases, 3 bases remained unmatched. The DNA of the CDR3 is TGTGCCAGCAGCTTAGCAGGGACTAGCGGGCCAGCCAAAAACATTCAGTACTTC. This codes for CASSLAGTSGPAKNIQYF.

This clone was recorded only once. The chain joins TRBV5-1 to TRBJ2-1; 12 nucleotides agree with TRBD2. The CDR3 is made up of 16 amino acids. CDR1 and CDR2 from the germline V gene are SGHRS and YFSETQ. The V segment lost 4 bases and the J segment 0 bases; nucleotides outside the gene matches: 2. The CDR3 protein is CASSKTSGSSYNEQFF. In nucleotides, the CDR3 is TGCGCCAGCAGCAAGACTAGCGGGAGCTCCTACAATGAGCAGTTCTTC.

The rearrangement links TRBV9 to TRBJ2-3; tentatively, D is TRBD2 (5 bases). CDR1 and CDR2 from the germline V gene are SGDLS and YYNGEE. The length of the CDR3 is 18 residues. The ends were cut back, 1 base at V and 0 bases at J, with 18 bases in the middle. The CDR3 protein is CASSVSVHASGSTDTQYF. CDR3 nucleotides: TGTGCCAGCAGCGTATCGGTCCATGCGAGCGGAAGCACAGATACGCAGTATTTT. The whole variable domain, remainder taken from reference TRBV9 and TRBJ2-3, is DSGVTQTPKHLITATGQRVTLRCSPRSGDLSVYWYQQSLDQGLQFLIQYYNGEERAKGNILERFSAQQFPDLHSELNLSSLELGDSALYFCASSVSVHASGSTDTQYFGPGTRLTVL.